These T cell receptor beta chains were read from a single sample in a study of blood T cell repertoires in COVID-19. The protocol was immunoSEQ multiplex PCR, while the TCRdb copy is restricted to in-frame clones and leaves out a portion. In the table there are 200,000 to 250,000 clones, 83% of which are singletons. Sequenced input: PBMCs or T cells enriched from blood (not recorded which). These receptors were collected from a woman between 45 and 65 years old who had been exposed to COVID-19. The CDR3 runs from the conserved cysteine through the conserved F or W. The D gene is left open where the match is weak. Size tells how often a clone was seen (once, few, many) or the class of an expanded clone, and some rows leave it out.

clone size	D gene	J gene	V gene	CDR3 DNA	CDR3 protein
-	-	TRBJ1-4	TRBV12-3/TRBV12-4	TGTGCCAGCAGCGTGTCCGGGGAAAAACTGTTTTTT	CASSVSGEKLFF
-	-	TRBJ1-2	TRBV19	TGTGCCAGTAGTATTTTCCCCTCGAGGCACTATGGCTACACCTTC	CASSIFPSRHYGYTF
-	-	TRBJ1-1	TRBV28	TGTGCCAGCAGCTCGTGGAGCGAAGCTTTCTTT	CASSSWSEAFF
-	-	TRBJ1-5	TRBV7-3	TGTGCCAGCAGCTTCGGGGTCAATCAGCCCCAGCATTTT	CASSFGVNQPQHF
-	-	TRBJ1-5	TRBV15	TGTGCCACCAGCAGAGATCTGGGGGCAGATACTCTTAAGCCCCAGCATTTT	CATSRDLGADTLKPQHF
-	-	TRBJ1-2	TRBV4-3	TGCGCCAGCAGCCTCGGACCGGCAGGGAATGGCTACACCTTC	CASSLGPAGNGYTF
-	TRBD1	TRBJ2-1	TRBV6-5	TGTGCCAGCAGAACTTACAGGGGAAATGAGCAGTTCTTC	CASRTYRGNEQFF
-	-	TRBJ1-2	TRBV19	TGTGCCAGTAGTATATCCCTAGAAGGCTACACCTTC	CASSISLEGYTF
-	-	TRBJ1-1	TRBV10-3	TGTGCCATCCTAGCGGCAGGGAACACTGAAGCTTTCTTT	CAILAAGNTEAFF
-	TRBD1	TRBJ1-2	TRBV19	TGTGCCAGTAGCGCCGACGCCGGGACAGGGGGCATCTATGGCTACACCTTC	CASSADAGTGGIYGYTF
-	-	TRBJ1-4	TRBV30	TGTGCCTGGAGTGACCCGCCGGGACTGAGGAATGAAAAACTGTTTTTT	CAWSDPPGLRNEKLFF
-	TRBD2	TRBJ2-1	TRBV6-4	TGTGCCAGCACCCTCCGCCCGGGAGGGGGTGAGCAGTTCTTC	CASTLRPGGGEQFF
-	TRBD1	TRBJ2-5	TRBV4-1	TGCGCCAGCAGCCAAGGGGACAGGGAAGAGACCCAGTACTTC	CASSQGDREETQYF
-	-	TRBJ1-2	TRBV5-6	TGTGCCAGCAGCCCTTCCCCCAGGGATCACTATGGCTACACCTTC	CASSPSPRDHYGYTF
-	-	TRBJ2-7	TRBV30	TGTGCCTGGAGTGTACGAGGGGGTGAGCAGTACTTC	CAWSVRGGEQYF
-	-	TRBJ1-3	TRBV5-1	TGCGCCAGCAGCTTAGCGGGGGCTTACGGAAACACCATATATTTT	CASSLAGAYGNTIYF
-	-	TRBJ1-3	TRBV5-3	TGTGCCTGTCCGGGCTCTGGAAACACCATATATTTT	CACPGSGNTIYF
once	-	TRBJ1-2	TRBV30	TGTGCCTGGAGTCCGATCCGGGGAAACTATGGCTACACCTTC	CAWSPIRGNYGYTF
-	-	TRBJ1-1	TRBV28	TGTGCCAGCAGGCCCAGTCTGAAGAACACTGAAGCTTTCTTT	CASRPSLKNTEAFF
-	-	TRBJ2-1	TRBV7-6	TGTGCCAGCAGCTTAGAGCCGGGGTCGAGGCGCAATGAGCAGTTCTTC	CASSLEPGSRRNEQFF
-	-	TRBJ1-2	TRBV6-5	TGTGCCAGCAGTTACTCGAGGGGGGGCTGGAGGGGCTACACCTTC	CASSYSRGGWRGYTF
-	-	TRBJ2-5	TRBV7-2	TGTGCCAGCAGCTTGCCTGGTATCGGGACCCAGTACTTC	CASSLPGIGTQYF
-	-	TRBJ2-5	TRBV5-1	TGCGCCAGCAGCTTATCCAGTCAAGAGACCCAGTACTTC	CASSLSSQETQYF
-	-	TRBJ2-3	TRBV7-2	TGTGCCAGCAGCTTAGGAGGCTATGTTGAGGATACGCAGTATTTT	CASSLGGYVEDTQYF
-	TRBD2	TRBJ2-3	TRBV6-5	TGTGCCAGCGGGGGGGTGAGCACAGATACGCAGTATTTT	CASGGVSTDTQYF
-	-	TRBJ1-2	TRBV14	TGTGCCAGCAGCCAAGGGCAGGGGACGAATGGCTACACCTTC	CASSQGQGTNGYTF
-	TRBD1	TRBJ2-2	TRBV5-1	TGCGCCAGCAGCTCGGCGGGACAGGGTAACACCGGGGAGCTGTTTTTT	CASSSAGQGNTGELFF
-	-	TRBJ2-7	TRBV10-3	TGTGCCTCTCAGGGCCCAACCTACGAGCAGTACTTC	CASQGPTYEQYF
-	TRBD1	TRBJ1-1	TRBV19	TGTGCCAGTAGTAAGGGGACAGCTGCGAACACTGAAGCTTTCTTT	CASSKGTAANTEAFF
-	TRBD1	TRBJ1-5	TRBV6-5	TGTGCCAGCAGTTACCCTCAGGGGGAGGGCAATCAGCCCCAGCATTTT	CASSYPQGEGNQPQHF
-	-	TRBJ1-3	TRBV25-1	TGTGCCAGCAGTGAATGGGGAGGACCTACCTCTGGAAACACCATATATTTT	CASSEWGGPTSGNTIYF
-	-	TRBJ1-1	TRBV9	TGTGCCAGCAGCCCCTCCTCTCGGGGCACTGAAGCTTTCTTT	CASSPSSRGTEAFF